This T cell receptor (beta chain) was identified in a study of cytomegalovirus exposure and HLA in healthy donors. At the level of the study: The Caucasian-associated ancestry cluster held under 90% of around 380 genotyped donors.

PCR was performed using 60 Vbeta and 13 Jbeta primers. Data came from immunoSEQ multiplex PCR; TCRdb stores just in-frame clones and leaves some out. The profile shows about 89,000 clones, about 76% of them singletons. With regard to this clone: Its antigen is not identified.

Overall study results and limits: Accurate prediction of HLA-A and HLA-B alleles (for most subjects) was reportedly achieved from TCR beta sequences.

The CDR3 totals 15 residues. Unmatched junction bases numbered 6, after V lost 3 bases and J lost 6 bases. Germline CDR1 is SGDLS and CDR2 is YYNGEE. This rearrangement joins TRBV9 to TRBJ2-2, with 9 nucleotides matching TRBD2. The sample consisted of PBMCs. The source of this sequence is a man aged 30-40 years in good health and CMV-seropositive. The CDR3 coding sequence is TGTGCCAGCAGCGCCTCGCGGGGGGGCGCCGGGGAGCTGTTTTTT. Its protein is CASSASRGGAGELFF.